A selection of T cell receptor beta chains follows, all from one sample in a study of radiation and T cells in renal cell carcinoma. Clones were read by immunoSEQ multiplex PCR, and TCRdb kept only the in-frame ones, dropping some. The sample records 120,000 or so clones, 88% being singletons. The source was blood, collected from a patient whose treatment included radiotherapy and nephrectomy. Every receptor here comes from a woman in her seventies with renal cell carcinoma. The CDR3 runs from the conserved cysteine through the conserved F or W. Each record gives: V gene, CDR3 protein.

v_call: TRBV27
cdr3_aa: CASSLQGSNQPQHF

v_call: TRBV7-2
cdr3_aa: CASSYRQLGELFF

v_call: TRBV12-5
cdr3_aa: CASGLVQWGQEGYNSPLHF

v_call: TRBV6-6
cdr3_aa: CASSTSGGPANYGYTF

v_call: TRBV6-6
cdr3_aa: CASTIRGGRSNQPQHF

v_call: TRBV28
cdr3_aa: CATSIRPYGYTF

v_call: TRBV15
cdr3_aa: CATSRDEATGNQPQHF

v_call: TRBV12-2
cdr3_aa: CASRLTLAGGRYEQYF

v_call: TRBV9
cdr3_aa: CASSVGNSPLHF

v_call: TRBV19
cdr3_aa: CASSIGGGGGQPQHF

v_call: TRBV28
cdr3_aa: CASSFGDTSYEQYF

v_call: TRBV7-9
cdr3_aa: CASSATGGSYGYTF

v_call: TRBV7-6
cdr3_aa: CASSLTERGVAFF

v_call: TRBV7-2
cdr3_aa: CASSSEGQGARQPQHF

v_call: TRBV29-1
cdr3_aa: CSVDHGSGSYEQYF

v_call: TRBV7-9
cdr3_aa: CASSFTWDTEAFF

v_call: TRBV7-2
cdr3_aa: CASSLGGQGPYEQYF

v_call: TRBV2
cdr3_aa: CAWGRVSVYEQYF

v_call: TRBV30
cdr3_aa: CAWSTSETQYF

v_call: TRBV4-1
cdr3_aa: CASSHPGQGAYNEQFF

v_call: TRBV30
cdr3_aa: CAWSGQEGGYTF

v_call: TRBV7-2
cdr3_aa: CASSLGQGNYGYTF

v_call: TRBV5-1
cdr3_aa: CASSLSAANTEAFF

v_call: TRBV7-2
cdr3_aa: CASSPSGTAYEQYF

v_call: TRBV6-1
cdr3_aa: CASSSRQSSYNEQFF

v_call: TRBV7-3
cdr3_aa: CASSDRVRTEAFF

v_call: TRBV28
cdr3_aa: CASSLSRTQGEQYF

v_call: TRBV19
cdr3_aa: CASSNTGAGNTIYF

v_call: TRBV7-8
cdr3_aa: CASSPTTGGTGGNTIYF

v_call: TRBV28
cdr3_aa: CASSLDAGRTGDEQFF

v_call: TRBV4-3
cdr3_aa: CASSQADRDGSELFF

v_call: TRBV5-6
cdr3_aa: CASSWKVSPGLSSYEQYF

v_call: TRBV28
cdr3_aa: CASSLLHTIYF

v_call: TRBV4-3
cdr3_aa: CASSQEATGRDQPQHF

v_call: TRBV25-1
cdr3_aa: CASTLAGGGTGELFF

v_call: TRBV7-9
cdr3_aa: CASSPPVGDGSPLHF

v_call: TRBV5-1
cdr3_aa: CASSPDRSTDTQYF

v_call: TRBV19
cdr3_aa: CASSIGTGRKTDNEQFF

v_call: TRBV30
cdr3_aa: CAWGPGQGTYEQYF

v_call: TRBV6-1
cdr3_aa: CASSGGPSENQPQHF

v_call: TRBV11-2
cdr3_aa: CASSFQGQSFETQYF

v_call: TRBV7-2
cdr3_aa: CASSLRGVQGSNQPQHF

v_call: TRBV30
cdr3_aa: CAWSVQGADSPLHF

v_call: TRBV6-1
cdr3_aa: CASSELYQETQYF

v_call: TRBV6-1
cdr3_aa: CASSEMEGTEAFF

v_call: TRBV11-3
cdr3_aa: CASSWVRIGELFF

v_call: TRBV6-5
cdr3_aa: CASRVRLFGELFF

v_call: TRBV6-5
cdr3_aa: CASHPLGEVARTF

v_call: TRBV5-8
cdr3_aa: CASSLVRASRNTGELFF

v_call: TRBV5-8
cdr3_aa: CASSKGTSGGRDNEQFF